The 15 T cell receptor beta chains below were found in one sample sequenced in a study of blood T cells in healthy people across ages. A second PCR of 7 to 11 cycles used a sample-barcoded 5' primer and a J-beta primer mix. TCRdb used MiXCR to reprocess the 5' RACE reads, holding one entry per CDR3 protein. The sample records 1.5 million to 2 million distinct CDR3 sequences, roughly 30% being singletons. The sequenced sample consisted of blood. These receptors all come from a woman in her 30s in good health.

The table lists this clonotype with many counts. V is TRBV29-1 and J is TRBJ1-6; D call uncertain. The germline V gene encodes CDR1 SQVTM and CDR2 ANQGSEA. Trimming shortened V by 8 bases and J by 9 bases, and 17 bases separated the two germline ends. The CDR3 consists of 13 residues. CDR3 nucleotides: TGCAGCTTTCGAGAAGGACCGACTTCACCCCTCCACTTT. This codes for CSFREGPTSPLHF.

The CDR3 sequence is CASSRREGDNEQFF. The CDR3 nucleotides read TGTGCCAGCAGCCGGAGGGAGGGAGACAATGAGCAGTTCTTC. The chain is built from TRBV4-2 and TRBJ2-1, with 7 bases matching TRBD2. Germline CDR1 reads LGHNA; CDR2 reads YNFKEQ. The CDR3 totals 14 residues. V shed 4 bases and J 5 bases; nucleotides not matched to a gene: 5.

The table lists this clonotype with a count of one. The V and J genes are TRBV6-2 or TRBV6-3 and TRBJ2-3; no clear D. The CDR3 runs to 16 residues. Germline V gives CDR1 MNHEY, CDR2 SVGEGT. V dropped 9 bases and J dropped 9 bases, with 28 bases sitting between them. CDR3 residues: CASKPGPPLRSGTQYF. The CDR3 DNA reads as TGTGCCAGTAAGCCTGGACCTCCGCTGAGGTCAGGCACGCAGTATTTT.

V usage is TRBV5-1 and J usage is TRBJ2-1, with D possibly being TRBD2 (6 bases). The CDR3 extends over 16 amino acids. With 6 bases removed from V and 8 bases from J, the gap between germline ends came to 24 bases. The germline CDR1 and CDR2 sequences are SGHRS and YFSETQ. The CDR3 loop reads CASTVSMGDSSYEQFF. Here the CDR3 DNA reads TGCGCCAGCACGGTTTCCATGGGGGACTCGTCTTATGAGCAGTTCTTC.

This clonotype was found a few times. The chain has TRBV5-1 and TRBJ2-1, with 10 bases fitting TRBD2. The CDR3 runs to 15 residues. The trim removed 4 bases at V and 8 bases at J, leaving 9 bases unmatched. Germline CDR1 and CDR2: SGHRS and YFSETQ. The CDR3 DNA is TGCGCCAGCAGCATGGCGGTAGCGGGGGGCTATGAGCAGTTCTTC. Protein product: CASSMAVAGGYEQFF.

The J gene is TRBJ2-5, the V gene TRBV27; 7 bases fit TRBD1. CDR3 length: 15 residues. Germline trimming cut 2 bases from V and 2 bases from J; bases unmatched to any gene: 5. Germline loops: CDR1 MNHEY, CDR2 SMNVEV (reference sequence). The CDR3 here is CASSLLPRGQETQYF. For the CDR3, the DNA is TGTGCCAGCAGTTTACTCCCCAGGGGGCAAGAGACCCAGTACTTC.

This clonotype was found many times. The chain uses TRBV15 and TRBJ2-1; 11 nucleotides line up with TRBD1. Unmatched junction bases numbered 10, after V lost 9 bases and J lost 6 bases. The CDR3 sequence is 15 residues long. Germline V gene lookup returns CDR1 LNHNV and CDR2 YYDKDF (reference sequence). In DNA form, the CDR3 reads TGTGCCACGACCGCCGGGACAGGGGGAGTCAATGAGCAGTTCTTC. Translation: CATTAGTGGVNEQFF.

This chain uses TRBV11-3 with TRBJ2-3; TRBD2 might be the D (6 bases). V lost 1 base and J lost 7, with 18 bases in between. Germline V gives CDR1 SGHNT, CDR2 YENEEA. The CDR3 runs to 16 residues. CDR3 residues: CASSLVPTTSPHTQYF. The CDR3, as DNA: TGTGCCAGCAGCTTAGTTCCCACGACTAGTCCCCATACGCAGTATTTT.

The V gene is TRBV4-1, the J gene TRBJ2-1; D gene uncertain. The germline V gene has CDR1 MGHRA and CDR2 YSYEKL. This CDR3 has 15 residues. Trimming removed 3 bases at V and 5 bases at J, with 14 bases between. CDR3 in amino acids: CASSHISPWDNEQFF. The CDR3 DNA reads as TGCGCCAGCAGCCACATCTCTCCGTGGGACAATGAGCAGTTCTTC.

This clonotype was found a few times. The V and J genes are TRBV20-1 and TRBJ1-5, with D unresolved. The germline gives CDR1 DFQATT, CDR2 SNEGSKA (reference sequence). The V end lost 2 bases, the J end lost 9 bases, and 11 bases lay between the germline ends. The CDR3 runs to 12 residues. CDR3 in amino acids: CSARNRVGPQHF. DNA of the CDR3: TGCAGTGCTAGAAACCGGGTGGGGCCCCAGCATTTT.

Written as DNA, the CDR3 is TGTGCCAGCAGCTCTTCCGGGACAATGGTCATAGATACACCCCTCCACTTT. Translating it yields CASSSSGTMVIDTPLHF. The V gene is TRBV6-1, the J gene TRBJ1-6, with TRBD1 as a possible D gene (6 bases). V lost 6 bases and J 11 bases, leaving 26 bases between the germline ends. Germline lookup yields CDR1 MNHNS and CDR2 SASEGT. The CDR3 spans 17 residues.

This rearrangement joins TRBV20-1 to TRBJ2-1; the D call may be TRBD1 or TRBD2 (5 bases each). Trimming pared 2 bases from V and 4 bases from J, leaving 18 bases between. CDR1 is DFQATT and CDR2 is SNEGSKA in the germline V gene (reference sequence). The CDR3 sequence is 16 residues long. In DNA, the CDR3 is TGCAGTGCTAGACCTCCCGGGACGGCCTATTACAATGAGCAGTTCTTC. Its translation is CSARPPGTAYYNEQFF.

V gene TRBV5-1 combines with J gene TRBJ2-7; D is undetermined. V gave up 4 bases and J gave up 2 bases, with 16 bases separating them. Germline CDR1 SGHRS, CDR2 YFSETQ. The CDR3 sequence is 15 residues long. Here the CDR3 reads CASSPRSGQTYEQYF. CDR3 bases: TGCGCCAGCAGCCCCCGGAGTGGTCAAACCTACGAGCAGTACTTC.

This clonotype appeared a few times. The V call is TRBV7-9, the J call TRBJ2-3; TRBD2 matches 11 bases. V lost 4 bases, J lost 2 bases, and 5 bases stayed unmatched. There are 16 residues in the CDR3. The germline V gene encodes CDR1 SEHNR and CDR2 FQNEAQ (reference sequence). The CDR3 sequence is CASSSELAGDTDTQYF. The CDR3 DNA sequence: TGTGCCAGCAGCTCCGAACTAGCGGGGGACACAGATACGCAGTATTTT.

The J gene is TRBJ2-1, the V gene TRBV4-2; the match to TRBD2 covers 13 bases. The CDR3 is 18 residues long. Per the germline V gene, CDR1 is LGHNA and CDR2 is YNFKEQ. V lost 2 bases, J lost 3 bases, and 7 bases stayed unmatched. Here the CDR3 reads CASSQFPGTSGVYNEQFF. CDR3 coding DNA: TGTGCCAGCAGCCAATTCCCCGGGACTAGCGGGGTCTACAATGAGCAGTTCTTC.